The clone carrying this T cell receptor beta chain was found a few times. Its cognate antigen is unknown. The entry originates in a study of cytomegalovirus exposure and HLA in healthy donors. Study-wide points: Productive rates of about 87% or about 30% were seen for most TCR beta V segments in an earlier analysis. Most TCR sequences were rare, but some public TCRs occurred in many donors.

PCR involved 60 Vbeta and 13 Jbeta primers. Assay: immunoSEQ multiplex PCR; the TCRdb copy retains only in-frame clones and omits some. The sample lists more than 150,000 clones, roughly 80% seen once, with roughly 2.6% in the top ten. V was pared by 2 bases and J by 5 bases, with 3 bases of the junction left unmatched. The CDR3 is 14 residues long. Germline loops: CDR1 SGHNT, CDR2 YYREEE (reference sequence). The sequencing input was PBMCs. V gene TRBV5-4 combines with J gene TRBJ2-3; 9 positions agree with TRBD1. The TCR originated in a woman between 50 and 59 years old in good health and CMV-seropositive. The CDR3 sequence: CASSLQGAQDTQYF. The CDR3 DNA reads TGTGCCAGCAGCTTACAGGGGGCCCAAGATACGCAGTATTTT.